A selection of T cell receptor beta chains follows, all from one sample in a study of cytomegalovirus exposure and HLA in healthy donors. Repertoires were generated with immunoSEQ multiplex PCR, while TCRdb's copy carries only in-frame clones and drops some. The data hold about 110,000 clones, with approximately 79% observed a single time. The sequenced sample was PBMCs. The origin of the receptors is a man aged 25 to 40 in good health and CMV-seropositive. The CDR3 runs from the conserved cysteine through the conserved F or W. The size of a clone is reported for some rows only, either as once, few or many, or as a class for expanded clones.

V	J	size	CDR3
TRBV9	TRBJ2-5	.	CASSVEGLAGLETQYF
TRBV19	TRBJ1-5	.	CASSPAGGNQPQHF
TRBV5-1	.	.	CASSLGGGGYEQYF
TRBV6-5	TRBJ2-7	.	CASSRESRDYEQYF
TRBV27	TRBJ2-1	.	CASTGQGARNEQFF
TRBV7-9	TRBJ2-7	.	CASSPSGLAGIRVEQYF
TRBV4-3	TRBJ1-5	.	CASSLRGQDPQHF
TRBV27	TRBJ2-7	.	CASSSGLSQAYEQYF
TRBV23-1	TRBJ1-6	.	CASSQSTTRPYNSPLHF
TRBV7-2	TRBJ2-7	.	CASSPGTTRGDEQYF
TRBV6-4	TRBJ1-1	.	CASRIDRLNTEAFF
TRBV27	TRBJ1-1	.	CASQGGVTEAFF
TRBV19	TRBJ2-7	many	CASSKQGTGTYEQYF
TRBV27	TRBJ1-2	.	CASSPWTNSPNYGYTF
TRBV7-2	TRBJ1-1	.	CASSQDRESEAFF
TRBV28	TRBJ1-2	.	CASSSRDRAMYGYTF
TRBV6-5	TRBJ2-3	.	CASSYVGGGHTDTQYF
TRBV5-5	TRBJ2-5	.	CASSLSAGGETQYF
TRBV14	TRBJ2-7	.	CASSPGVGEQYF
TRBV10-3	TRBJ2-3	.	CAASGGALDTQYF
TRBV18	TRBJ1-1	.	CASSPRQGNTEAFF
TRBV7-9	TRBJ2-1	.	CASSFMLAGAYNEQFF
TRBV19	.	.	CASSIGLTYEQYF
TRBV4-2	TRBJ1-1	.	CASSQEPAGLKRNTEAFF
TRBV7-9	TRBJ2-7	.	CASSLGQGEYEQYF
TRBV7-2	TRBJ1-2	.	CATQGQGNYGHTF
TRBV7-6	TRBJ1-1	.	CASRLGQGRTEAFF
TRBV10-3	TRBJ1-1	.	CATRPPGVNTEAFF
TRBV7-8	TRBJ1-1	.	CASSLARNTEAFF